This T cell receptor (beta chain) was retrieved from a study of T-cell reconstitution after alpha-beta-depleted transplantation in children. The CDR3 contains 17 residues. Germline values: CDR1 MDHEN, CDR2 SYDVKM. Trimming stripped 6 bases from V and 0 bases from J, with 20 bases between. Using unique molecular identifiers, the investigators prepared the TCRbeta library. One entry per CDR3 protein results from TCRdb running MiXCR on the PCR reads. The sample yields around 600,000 distinct CDR3 sequences, roughly a tenth seen once. The material was PBMCs from the stem cell graft donor, obtained from the stem cell graft. The clonotype comes from a human donor who donated a stem cell graft to a child with acute myeloid leukemia. The chain combines TRBV28 with TRBJ1-1; D may be TRBD1 (5 bases). CDR3 sequence (DNA): TGTGCCAGCAGCACAACTCCACGGGGCCTGATGAACACTGAAGCTTTCTTT. As protein: CASSTTPRGLMNTEAFF.